The 14 T cell receptor beta chains given below trace back to one sample, sequenced in a study of technical replicates of blood from a handful of donors. The table came from immunoSEQ multiplex PCR; TCRdb's copy has only in-frame clones and leaves some out. The sample shows over 45,000 clones, approximately 90% of them seen only once. The material sequenced was PBMCs. These receptors were taken from a human donor in good health. Some clones in this sample may be carry-over from other donors' samples.

The chain joins TRBV19 to TRBJ1-2, with 8 bases aligning to TRBD1. The germline CDR1 and CDR2 sequences are LNHDA and SQIVND (reference sequence). The CDR3 runs to 13 residues. The junction had 5 bases not matched to a gene; V was cut back by 6 bases and J by 5 bases. CDR3 residues: CASRTTGGYGYTF. Written as DNA, the CDR3 is TGTGCCAGTAGAACCACAGGGGGTTATGGCTACACCTTC.

The chain has TRBV7-2 and TRBJ1-4, with D hard to call. V dropped 1 base and J dropped 8 bases, with 5 bases sitting between them. CDR1 and CDR2 (germline): SGHTA, FQGNSA. CDR3 length: 12 amino acids. The CDR3 here is CASSLDREKLFF. In DNA, the CDR3 is TGTGCCAGCAGCTTAGATCGGGAAAAACTGTTTTTT. The entire variable domain, with the rest obtained from reference TRBV7-2 and TRBJ1-4, is as follows: GAGVSQSPSNKVTEKGKDVELRCDPISGHTALYWYRQSLGQGLEFLIYFQGNSAPDKSGLPSDRFSAERTGGSVSTLTIQRTQQEDSAVYLCASSLDREKLFFGSGTQLSVL.

The gene calls are TRBV7-2 and TRBJ2-3; 13 nucleotides line up with TRBD2. With 2 bases clipped from V and 4 bases from J, the junction kept 3 bases outside the gene matches. CDR3 length: 16 amino acids. Germline values: CDR1 SGHTA, CDR2 FQGNSA. The CDR3 is CASSLLLAGGADTQYF. CDR3 DNA: TGTGCCAGCAGCTTACTACTAGCGGGGGGGGCAGATACGCAGTATTTT.

The gene calls are TRBV11-2 and TRBJ1-2; D unclear. Germline CDR1 SGHAT, CDR2 FQNNGV. V lost 1 base, J lost 9 bases, and 12 bases lay in between. The length of the CDR3 is 13 residues. The CDR3: CASSLVGSYRYTF. CDR3 sequence (DNA): TGTGCCAGCAGCTTAGTGGGGAGTTATCGCTACACCTTC.

The table lists this clone with a few counts. The rearrangement joins TRBV9 to TRBJ2-6; 8 bases line up with TRBD1. Per the germline V gene, CDR1 is SGDLS and CDR2 is YYNGEE. V trimming: 3 bases; J trimming: 3 bases; junction bases outside the gene matches: 8. The CDR3 sequence is 17 residues long. The CDR3 coding sequence is TGTGCCAGCAGCGGCTTCCAGGGGGCGGGTGGGGCCAACGTCCTGACTTTC. Translation: CASSGFQGAGGANVLTF.

The CDR3: CASSYRENYGYTF. The CDR3 DNA follows: TGTGCCAGCAGTTACAGGGAGAACTATGGCTACACCTTC. The chain uses TRBV6-5 and TRBJ1-2; D gene unclear. The CDR3 runs to 13 residues. V lost 2 bases, J lost 2 bases, and 6 bases lay in between. Germline assignment: CDR1 MNHEY and CDR2 SVGAGI.

The chain links TRBV4-1 to TRBJ2-1; D might be TRBD2 (5 bases). V lost 6 bases to trimming and J lost 0 bases, with 12 bases between them. The length of the CDR3 is 15 residues. The germline gives CDR1 MGHRA, CDR2 YSYEKL. The CDR3 sequence is CASSSGISSYNEQFF. The CDR3 DNA follows: TGCGCCAGCAGTTCGGGGATTAGCTCCTACAATGAGCAGTTCTTC.

This sequence joins TRBV6-1 and TRBJ2-7; TRBD2 matches at 9 bases. Germline CDR1 MNHNS, CDR2 SASEGT. The CDR3 loop spans 16 amino acids. V lost 2 bases, J lost 2 bases, and 7 bases stayed unmatched. CDR3 in amino acids: CASSETWVAGAYEQYF. DNA of the CDR3: TGTGCCAGCAGTGAAACGTGGGTAGCGGGAGCCTACGAGCAGTACTTC.

The V call is TRBV6-1, the J call TRBJ1-2, with 8 bases that match TRBD1. The trim removed 3 bases at V and 6 bases at J, leaving 3 bases unmatched. CDR1 MNHNS and CDR2 SASEGT come from the germline V gene. The CDR3 runs to 13 residues. CDR3: CASSETGVHGYTF. CDR3 in DNA: TGTGCCAGCAGTGAGACAGGGGTCCATGGCTACACCTTC.

V and J are TRBV4-1 and TRBJ1-6; tentative D call: TRBD1 (6 bases). Trimming removed 3 bases from V and 4 bases from J, with 16 bases in between. This CDR3 is built from 17 residues. Germline-derived CDR1 and CDR2 are MGHRA and YSYEKL. CDR3 sequence (DNA): TGCGCCAGCAGCCAGGCGGCGGACAGTCTTTATAATTCACCCCTCCACTTT. Its translation: CASSQAADSLYNSPLHF.

This sequence joins TRBV27 and TRBJ2-7; 7 nucleotides align to TRBD2. CDR1 is MNHEY, CDR2 SMNVEV, per germline (reference sequence). V lost 4 bases and J lost 2; bases outside the gene matches: 2. The CDR3 is made up of 13 amino acids. DNA for the CDR3: TGTGCCAGCAGTTACGGACTAGCCTACGAGCAGTACTTC. Amino acid sequence: CASSYGLAYEQYF.

This clone was recorded a few times. The chain employs TRBV4-2 and TRBJ2-2, with TRBD2 as a possible D gene (6 bases). CDR3 length: 14 residues. V lost 4 bases, J lost 7 bases, and 13 bases lay in between. Germline CDR1 is LGHNA and CDR2 is YNFKEQ. The CDR3 nucleotides read TGTGCCAGCAGCCCCAGCGCGGGGAACGGGGAGCTGTTTTTT. Translated: CASSPSAGNGELFF.

This rearrangement joins TRBV15 to TRBJ2-2; D remains unclear. The ends were cut back, 1 base at V and 8 bases at J, with 11 bases in the middle. The CDR3 has 14 amino acids. CDR1 LNHNV and CDR2 YYDKDF come from the germline V gene (reference sequence). The CDR3 DNA reads as TGTGCCACCAGCAGAGCCCTTGGAGTTGGGGAGCTGTTTTTT. Protein sequence: CATSRALGVGELFF.

This clone came up once. The V and J genes are TRBV6-5 and TRBJ1-1, with D perhaps TRBD1 (6 bases). The CDR3 totals 11 residues. V lost 6 bases and J 8 bases, leaving 10 bases between the germline ends. Germline V gene data show CDR1 as MNHEY and CDR2 as SVGAGI. The CDR3 loop reads CASSPGTEAFF. The CDR3 nucleotides read TGTGCCAGCAGCCCCGGGACAGAAGCTTTCTTT.